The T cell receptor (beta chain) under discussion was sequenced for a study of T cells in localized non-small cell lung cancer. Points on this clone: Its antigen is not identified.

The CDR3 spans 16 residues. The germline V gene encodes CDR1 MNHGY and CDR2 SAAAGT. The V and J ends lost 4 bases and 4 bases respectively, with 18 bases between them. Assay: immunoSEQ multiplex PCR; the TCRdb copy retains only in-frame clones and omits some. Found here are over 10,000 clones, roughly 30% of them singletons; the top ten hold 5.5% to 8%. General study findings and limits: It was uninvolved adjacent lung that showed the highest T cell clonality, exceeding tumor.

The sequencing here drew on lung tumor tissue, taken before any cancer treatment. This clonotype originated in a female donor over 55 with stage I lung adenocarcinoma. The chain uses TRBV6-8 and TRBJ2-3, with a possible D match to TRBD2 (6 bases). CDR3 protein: CASSFPKSSVPDTQYF. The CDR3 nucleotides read TGTGCCAGCAGTTTTCCTAAGTCTAGCGTTCCAGATACGCAGTATTTT.